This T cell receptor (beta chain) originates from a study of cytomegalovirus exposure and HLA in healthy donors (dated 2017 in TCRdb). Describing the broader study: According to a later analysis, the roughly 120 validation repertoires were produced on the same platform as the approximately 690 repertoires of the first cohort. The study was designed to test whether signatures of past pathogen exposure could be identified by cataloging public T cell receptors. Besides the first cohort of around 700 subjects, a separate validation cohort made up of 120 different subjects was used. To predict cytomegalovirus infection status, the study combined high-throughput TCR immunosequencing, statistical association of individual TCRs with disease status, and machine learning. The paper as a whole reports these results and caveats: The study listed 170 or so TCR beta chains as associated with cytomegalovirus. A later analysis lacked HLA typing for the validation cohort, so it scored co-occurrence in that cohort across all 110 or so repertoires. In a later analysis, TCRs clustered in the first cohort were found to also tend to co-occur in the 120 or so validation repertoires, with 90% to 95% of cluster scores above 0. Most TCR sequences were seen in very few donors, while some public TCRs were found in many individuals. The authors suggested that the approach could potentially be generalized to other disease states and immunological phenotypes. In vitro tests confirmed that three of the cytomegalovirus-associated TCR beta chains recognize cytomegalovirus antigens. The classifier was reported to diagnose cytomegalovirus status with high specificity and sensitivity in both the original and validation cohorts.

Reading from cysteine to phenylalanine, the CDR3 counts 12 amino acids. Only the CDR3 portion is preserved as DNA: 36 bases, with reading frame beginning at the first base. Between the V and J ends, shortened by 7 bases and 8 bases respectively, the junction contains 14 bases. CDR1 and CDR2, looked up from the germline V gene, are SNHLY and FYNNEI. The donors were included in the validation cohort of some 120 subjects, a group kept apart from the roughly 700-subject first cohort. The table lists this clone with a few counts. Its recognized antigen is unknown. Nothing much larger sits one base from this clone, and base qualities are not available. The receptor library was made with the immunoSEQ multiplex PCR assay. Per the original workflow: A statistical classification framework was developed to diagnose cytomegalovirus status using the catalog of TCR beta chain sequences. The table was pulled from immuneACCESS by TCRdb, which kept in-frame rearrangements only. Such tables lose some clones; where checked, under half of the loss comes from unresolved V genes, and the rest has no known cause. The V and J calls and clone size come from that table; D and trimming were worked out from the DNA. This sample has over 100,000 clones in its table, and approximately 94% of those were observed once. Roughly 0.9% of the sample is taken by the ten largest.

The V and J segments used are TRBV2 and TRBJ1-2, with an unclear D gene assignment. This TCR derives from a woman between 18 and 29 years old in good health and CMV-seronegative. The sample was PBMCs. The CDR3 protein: CASKREWLGYTF. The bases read TGTGCCAGCAAGAGGGAGTGGTTAGGCTACACCTTC.